This entry lists 10 T cell receptor beta chains sequenced from one sample in a study of T cells after posttransplantation cyclophosphamide. TCRdb's table, derived via immunoSEQ multiplex PCR, lists solely in-frame clones and lacks some. This sample includes tens of thousands of clones with no singletons; its ten biggest clones take up 2.5% to 3.5%. Sequenced material: PBMCs. The receptor source for this set is a woman aged 55-75 years in good health, CMV-negative, and a related stem cell transplant donor.

This clone came up many times. The chain links TRBV12-3 or TRBV12-4 to TRBJ1-1, with 10 bases fitting TRBD1. With V trimmed by 7 bases and J by 11 bases, 16 bases remained unmatched. The CDR3 spans 15 residues. CDR3 loop: CASTTSYAGQGDAFF. The CDR3 coding sequence is TGTGCCAGCACCACTTCGTACGCAGGACAGGGGGACGCTTTCTTT.

This clone appeared many times. This chain uses TRBV7-9 with TRBJ2-7; the D is unclear. Trimming cost V 1 base and J 0 bases, with 4 bases left between them. CDR1 SEHNR and CDR2 FQNEAQ come from the germline V gene (reference sequence). The CDR3 is 13 amino acids. CDR3 nucleotides: TGTGCCAGCAGCTTAGGTATCTCCTACGAGCAGTACTTC. Protein product: CASSLGISYEQYF.

This clone was recorded many times. The chain employs TRBV7-2 and TRBJ2-5; TRBD1 aligns across 8 bases. CDR1 SGHTA and CDR2 FQGNSA come from the germline V gene. CDR3 size: 15 residues. With 5 bases clipped from V and 1 base from J, the junction kept 6 bases outside the gene matches. The CDR3, as DNA: TGTGCCAGCAGCCTTAGGACAGGGCCCCAAGAGACCCAGTACTTC. It specifies CASSLRTGPQETQYF.

This clone appeared a few times. The V call is TRBV5-1, the J call TRBJ2-1; D possibly corresponds to TRBD1 (5 bases). In germline, CDR1 is SGHRS, CDR2 YFSETQ. V lost 5 bases to trimming and J lost 6 bases, with 9 bases between them. The CDR3 contains 12 residues. CDR3 residues: CASRSTGNEQFF. In DNA, the CDR3 is TGCGCCAGCAGGTCCACAGGCAATGAGCAGTTCTTC.

This clone was detected only a few times. V is TRBV28 and J is TRBJ2-2; 8 nucleotides agree with TRBD2. With 6 bases clipped from V and 5 bases from J, the junction kept 11 bases outside the gene matches. This CDR3 is built from 16 residues. Germline-derived CDR1 and CDR2 are MDHEN and SYDVKM. CDR3 loop: CASSSSAGGRTGELFF. The DNA of the CDR3 is TGTGCCAGCAGCTCCTCTGCGGGAGGTCGGACCGGGGAGCTGTTTTTT.

The CDR3 DNA follows: TGCGCCAGCAGCTTGGTCCTAGCGGGAAAGGCAGATACGCAGTATTTT. Translation gives CASSLVLAGKADTQYF. The chain couples TRBV5-1 to TRBJ2-3; 9 nucleotides line up with TRBD2. V lost 0 bases and J lost 4; bases outside the gene matches: 6. Looked up from germline, CDR1 is SGHRS and CDR2 is YFSETQ. The CDR3 has 16 residues. The whole variable domain, filled in from reference TRBV5-1 and TRBJ2-3, reads KAGVTQTPRYLIKTRGQQVTLSCSPISGHRSVSWYQQTPGQGLQFLFEYFSETQRNKGNFPGRFSGRQFSNSRSEMNVSTLELGDSALYLCASSLVLAGKADTQYFGPGTRLTVL.

The table lists this clone with many counts. The V and J genes are TRBV10-1 and TRBJ2-7; TRBD1 aligns across 9 bases. V shed 3 bases, J shed 1 base, and the junction held 4 bases outside the gene matches. Germline V gives CDR1 WNHNN, CDR2 SYGVQD (reference sequence). This CDR3 has 15 amino acids. In DNA, the CDR3 is TGCGCCAGCAGTGAAGGGACAGGGCCTTCCTACGAGCAGTACTTC. It codes for CASSEGTGPSYEQYF.

The chain has TRBV5-1 and TRBJ2-5, with TRBD2 matching 7 bases. CDR1 and CDR2 (germline): SGHRS, YFSETQ. This CDR3 is built from 15 residues. J gave up 0 bases and V 1 base, and 3 bases lay outside the gene matches. CDR3 nucleotide sequence: TGCGCCAGCAGCTTGAACGGGGGGAACCAAGAGACCCAGTACTTC. Translated, it gives CASSLNGGNQETQYF.

This clone was seen many times. The chain employs TRBV7-2 and TRBJ2-2, with D possibly being TRBD1 (5 bases). The CDR3 has 15 residues. The V end lost 5 bases, the J end lost 0 bases, and 10 bases lay between the germline ends. The germline gives CDR1 SGHTA, CDR2 FQGNSA. In nucleotides, the CDR3 is TGTGCCAGCAGCACCCCAGGGTCGAACACCGGGGAGCTGTTTTTT. Amino acid sequence: CASSTPGSNTGELFF.

This clone was seen ten or more times. V and J are TRBV4-1 and TRBJ2-3; D is undetermined. V was pared by 1 base and J by 7 bases, with 9 bases between. The CDR3 loop spans 13 amino acids. Germline CDR1 MGHRA, CDR2 YSYEKL. The CDR3 nucleotides are TGCGCCAGCAGCCAAGGCCCCGGTAATACGCAGTATTTT. Protein sequence: CASSQGPGNTQYF.